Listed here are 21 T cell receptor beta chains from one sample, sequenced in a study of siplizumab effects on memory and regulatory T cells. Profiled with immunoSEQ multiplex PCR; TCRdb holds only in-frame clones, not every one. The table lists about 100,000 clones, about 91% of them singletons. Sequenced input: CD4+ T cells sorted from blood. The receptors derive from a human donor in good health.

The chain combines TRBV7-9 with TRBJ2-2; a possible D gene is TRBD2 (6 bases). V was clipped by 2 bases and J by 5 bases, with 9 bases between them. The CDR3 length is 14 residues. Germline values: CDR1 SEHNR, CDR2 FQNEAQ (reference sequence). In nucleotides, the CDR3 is TGTGCCAGCAGCTTACTGGGACTTACCGGGGAGCTGTTTTTT. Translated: CASSLLGLTGELFF.

The CDR3 DNA sequence: TGTGCCAGCAGCTTGGGCCAGATGTACTTC. This sequence encodes CASSLGQMYF. The rearrangement joins TRBV7-2 to TRBJ2-5; no clear D gene. The CDR3 spans 10 residues. Trimming left V 3 bases short and J 13 bases short, with 9 bases between. Germline V CDR1 and CDR2: SGHTA, FQGNSA.

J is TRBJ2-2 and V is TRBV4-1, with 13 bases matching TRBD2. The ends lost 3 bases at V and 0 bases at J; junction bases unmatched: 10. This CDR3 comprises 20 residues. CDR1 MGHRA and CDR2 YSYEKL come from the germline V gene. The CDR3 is CASSQSAGTSGDANTGELFF. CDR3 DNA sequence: TGCGCCAGCAGCCAGTCGGCCGGGACTAGCGGGGATGCGAACACCGGGGAGCTGTTTTTT.

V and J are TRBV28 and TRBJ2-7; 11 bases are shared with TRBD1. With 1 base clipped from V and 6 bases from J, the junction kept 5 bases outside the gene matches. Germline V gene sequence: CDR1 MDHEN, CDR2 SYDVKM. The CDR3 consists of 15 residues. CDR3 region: CASSLFGTGGLEQYF. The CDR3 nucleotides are TGTGCCAGCAGTTTATTTGGGACAGGGGGTCTCGAGCAGTACTTC.

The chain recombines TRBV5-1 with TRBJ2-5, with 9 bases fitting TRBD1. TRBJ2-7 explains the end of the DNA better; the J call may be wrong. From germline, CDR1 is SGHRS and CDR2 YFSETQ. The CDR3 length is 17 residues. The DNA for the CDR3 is TGCGCCAGCAGCTCAAATACACCCGGACAGGGGACCTACGAGCAGTACTTC. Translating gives CASSSNTPGQGTYEQYF.

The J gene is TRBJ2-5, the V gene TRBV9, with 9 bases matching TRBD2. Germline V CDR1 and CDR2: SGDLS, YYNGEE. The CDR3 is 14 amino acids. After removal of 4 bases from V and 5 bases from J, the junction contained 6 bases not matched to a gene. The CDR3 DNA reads TGTGCCAGCAGCCCCGGGACTAGCAGGGAGACCCAGTACTTC. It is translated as CASSPGTSRETQYF. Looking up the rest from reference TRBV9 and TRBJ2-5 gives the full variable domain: DSGVTQTPKHLITATGQRVTLRCSPRSGDLSVYWYQQSLDQGLQFLIQYYNGEERAKGNILERFSAQQFPDLHSELNLSSLELGDSALYFCASSPGTSRETQYFGPGTRLLVL.

The CDR3 region has the DNA TGTGCCAGTAGTATAGGGACAGGGAATCATAATTCACCCCTCCACTTT. Its protein product is CASSIGTGNHNSPLHF. The V and J genes are TRBV19 and TRBJ1-6, with TRBD1 matching over 8 bases. Germline loops: CDR1 LNHDA, CDR2 SQIVND (reference sequence). The CDR3 contains 16 residues. V gave up 1 base and J gave up 5 bases; unmatched junction bases: 4.

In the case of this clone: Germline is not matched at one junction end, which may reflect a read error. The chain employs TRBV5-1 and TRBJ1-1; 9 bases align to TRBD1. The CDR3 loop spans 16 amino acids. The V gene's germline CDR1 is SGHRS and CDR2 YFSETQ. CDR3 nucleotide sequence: TGCGCCAGCAGCTTGGGACAGGGGGTGCCTAACACTGAAGCTTCCTTT. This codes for CASSLGQGVPNTEASF.

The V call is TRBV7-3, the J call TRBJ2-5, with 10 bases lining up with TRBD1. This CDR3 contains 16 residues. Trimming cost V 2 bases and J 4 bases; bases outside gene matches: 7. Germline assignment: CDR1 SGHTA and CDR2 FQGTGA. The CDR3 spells CASSLGDRGSPETQYF. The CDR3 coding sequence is TGTGCCAGCAGCTTAGGGGACAGGGGCTCCCCAGAGACCCAGTACTTC.

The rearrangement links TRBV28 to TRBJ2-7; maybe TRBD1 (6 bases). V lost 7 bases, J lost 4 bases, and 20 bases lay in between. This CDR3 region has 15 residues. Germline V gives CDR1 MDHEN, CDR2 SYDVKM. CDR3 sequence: CASTLGHRVAYEQYF. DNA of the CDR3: TGTGCCAGCACCCTCGGTCACAGGGTCGCTTACGAGCAGTACTTC. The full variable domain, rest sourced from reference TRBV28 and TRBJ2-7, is DVKVTQSSRYLVKRTGEKVFLECVQDMDHENMFWYRQDPGLGLRLIYFSYDVKMKEKGDIPEGYSVSREKKERFSLILESASTNQTSMYLCASTLGHRVAYEQYFGPGTRLTVT.

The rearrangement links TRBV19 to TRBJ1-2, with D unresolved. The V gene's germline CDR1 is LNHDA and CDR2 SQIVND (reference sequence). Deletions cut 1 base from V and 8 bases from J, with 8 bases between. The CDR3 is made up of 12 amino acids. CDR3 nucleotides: TGTGCCAGTAGTATAGCCTCGGGGGGCTACACCTTC. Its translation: CASSIASGGYTF.

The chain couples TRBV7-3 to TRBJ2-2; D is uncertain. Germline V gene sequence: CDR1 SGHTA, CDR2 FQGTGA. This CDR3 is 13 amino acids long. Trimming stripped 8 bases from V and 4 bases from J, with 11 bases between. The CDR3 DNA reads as TGTGCCAGCGCCCTCGGTCTCACCGGGGAGCTGTTTTTT. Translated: CASALGLTGELFF.

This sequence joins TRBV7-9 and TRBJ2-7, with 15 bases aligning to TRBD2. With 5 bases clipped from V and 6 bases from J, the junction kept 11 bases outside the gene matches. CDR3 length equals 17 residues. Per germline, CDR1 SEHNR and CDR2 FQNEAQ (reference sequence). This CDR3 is CASSSRAGTSGGSEQYF. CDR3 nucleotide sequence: TGTGCCAGCAGCAGCCGAGCCGGGACTAGCGGGGGGTCCGAGCAGTACTTC.

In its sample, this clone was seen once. The CDR3 spells CAWRGSGDSKTQYF. DNA for the CDR3: TGTGCCTGGAGAGGTAGCGGGGATTCAAAGACCCAGTACTTC. This chain joins TRBV30 and TRBJ2-5; 8 bases agree with TRBD2. With 3 bases clipped from V and 6 bases from J, the junction kept 9 bases outside the gene matches. Germline V gives CDR1 GTSNPN, CDR2 SVGIG (reference sequence). The CDR3 spans 14 residues.

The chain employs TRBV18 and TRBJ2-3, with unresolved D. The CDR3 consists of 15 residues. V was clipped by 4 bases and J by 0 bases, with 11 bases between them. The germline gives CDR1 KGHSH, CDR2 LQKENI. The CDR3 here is CASSLGIQSTDTQYF. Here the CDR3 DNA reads TGTGCCAGCTCACTGGGGATACAGAGCACAGATACGCAGTATTTT. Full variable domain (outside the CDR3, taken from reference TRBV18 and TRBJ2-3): NAGVMQNPRHLVRRRGQEARLRCSPMKGHSHVYWYRQLPEEGLKFMVYLQKENIIDESGMPKERFSAEFPKEGPSILRIQQVVRGDSAAYFCASSLGIQSTDTQYFGPGTRLTVL.

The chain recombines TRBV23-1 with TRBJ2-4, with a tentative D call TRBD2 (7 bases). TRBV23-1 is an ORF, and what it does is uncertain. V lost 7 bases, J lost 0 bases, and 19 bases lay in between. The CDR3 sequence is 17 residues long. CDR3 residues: CASKLRGGLLAKNIQYF. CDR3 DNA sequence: TGCGCCAGCAAACTTAGGGGGGGGCTTCTAGCCAAAAACATTCAGTACTTC.

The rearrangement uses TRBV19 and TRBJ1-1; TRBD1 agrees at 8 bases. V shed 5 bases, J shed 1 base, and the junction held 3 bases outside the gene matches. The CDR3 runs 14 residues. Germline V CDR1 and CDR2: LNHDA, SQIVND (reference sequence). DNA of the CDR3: TGTGCCAGTAGTGAAGGACAGGGGAACACTGAAGCTTTCTTT. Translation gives CASSEGQGNTEAFF.

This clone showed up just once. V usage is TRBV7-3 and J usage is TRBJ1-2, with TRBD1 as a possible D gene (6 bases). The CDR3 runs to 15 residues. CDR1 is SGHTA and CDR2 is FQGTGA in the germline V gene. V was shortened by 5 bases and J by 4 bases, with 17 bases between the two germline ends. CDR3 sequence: CASSQKGGLGYGYTF. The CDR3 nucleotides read TGTGCCAGCAGCCAGAAAGGGGGGTTAGGCTATGGCTACACCTTC. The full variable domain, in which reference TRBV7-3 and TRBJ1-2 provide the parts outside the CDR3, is GAGVSQTPSNKVTEKGKYVELRCDPISGHTALYWYRQSLGQGPEFLIYFQGTGAADDSGLPNDRFFAVRPEGSVSTLKIQRTERGDSAVYLCASSQKGGLGYGYTFGSGTRLTVV.

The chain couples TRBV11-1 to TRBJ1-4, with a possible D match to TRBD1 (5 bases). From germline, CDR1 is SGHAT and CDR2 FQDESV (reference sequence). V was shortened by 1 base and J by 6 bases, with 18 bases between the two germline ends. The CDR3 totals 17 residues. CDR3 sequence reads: CASSLGRWDGDDEKLFF. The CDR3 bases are TGTGCCAGCAGCTTAGGTCGATGGGACGGGGACGATGAAAAACTGTTTTTT.

CDR3 amino acids: CASSQELAGGEQFF. CDR3 sequence (DNA): TGTGCCAGCAGCCAAGAACTAGCGGGGGGGGAGCAGTTCTTC. The chain recombines TRBV14 with TRBJ2-1, with 13 bases fitting TRBD2. This CDR3 spans 14 amino acids. Germline lookup yields CDR1 SGHDN and CDR2 FVKESK. The V and J ends lost 0 bases and 10 bases, in that order; junction bases with no gene match: 0. The full variable domain, with the rest looked up from reference TRBV14 and TRBJ2-1, is EAGVTQFPSHSVIEKGQTVTLRCDPISGHDNLYWYRRVMGKEIKFLLHFVKESKQDESGMPNNRFLAERTGGTYSTLKVQPAELEDSGVYFCASSQELAGGEQFFGPGTRLTVL.

CDR3 sequence reads: CASSEISGVGNSPLHF. The CDR3 DNA follows: TGTGCCAGCAGTGAAATTTCTGGGGTCGGCAATTCACCCCTCCACTTT. The V call is TRBV6-1, the J call TRBJ1-6; the D is unclear. This CDR3 is built from 16 residues. Germline CDR1 is MNHNS and CDR2 is SASEGT. V dropped 2 bases and J dropped 7 bases, with 15 bases sitting between them.